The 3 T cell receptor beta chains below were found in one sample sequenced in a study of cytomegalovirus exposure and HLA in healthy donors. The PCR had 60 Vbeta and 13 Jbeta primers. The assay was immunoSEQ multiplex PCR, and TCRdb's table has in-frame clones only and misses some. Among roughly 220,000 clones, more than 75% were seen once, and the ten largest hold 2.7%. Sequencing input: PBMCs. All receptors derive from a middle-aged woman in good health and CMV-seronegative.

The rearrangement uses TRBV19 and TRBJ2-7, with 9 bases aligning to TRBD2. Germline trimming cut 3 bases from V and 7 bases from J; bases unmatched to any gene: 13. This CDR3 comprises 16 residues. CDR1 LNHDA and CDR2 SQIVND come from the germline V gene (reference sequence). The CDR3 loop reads CASSMRGSGSLNEQYF. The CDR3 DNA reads TGTGCCAGTAGTATGCGGGGTAGCGGGAGTCTCAATGAGCAGTACTTC.

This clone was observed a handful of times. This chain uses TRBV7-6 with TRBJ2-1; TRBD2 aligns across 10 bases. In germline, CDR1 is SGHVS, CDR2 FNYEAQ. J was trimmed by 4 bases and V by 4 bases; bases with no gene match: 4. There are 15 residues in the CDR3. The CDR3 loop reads CASSYRTSGYNEQFF. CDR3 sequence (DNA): TGTGCCAGCAGCTATAGGACTAGCGGATACAATGAGCAGTTCTTC.

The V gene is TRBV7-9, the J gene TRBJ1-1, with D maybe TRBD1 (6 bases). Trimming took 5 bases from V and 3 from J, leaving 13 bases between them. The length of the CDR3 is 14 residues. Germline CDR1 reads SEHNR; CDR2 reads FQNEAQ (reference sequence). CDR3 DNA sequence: TGTGCCAGCAGCACACCGTACAGGGACACTGAAGCTTTCTTT. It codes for CASSTPYRDTEAFF.